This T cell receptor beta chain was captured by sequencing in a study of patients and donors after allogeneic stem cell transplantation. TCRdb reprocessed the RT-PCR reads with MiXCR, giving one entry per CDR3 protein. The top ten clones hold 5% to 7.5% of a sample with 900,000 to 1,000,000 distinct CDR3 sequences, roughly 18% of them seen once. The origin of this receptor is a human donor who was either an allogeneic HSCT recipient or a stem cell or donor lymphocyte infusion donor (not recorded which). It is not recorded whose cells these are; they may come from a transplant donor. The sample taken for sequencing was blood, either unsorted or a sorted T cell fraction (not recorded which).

Here the CDR3 DNA reads TGCAGAGCCGCTTCAGGGACTAGAAGATCCGATACGCAGTATTTT. It translates to CRAASGTRRSDTQYF. This sequence joins TRBV20-1 and TRBJ2-3; 8 bases agree with TRBD2. This CDR3 comprises 15 residues. The V gene's germline CDR1 is DFQATT and CDR2 SNEGSKA (reference sequence).